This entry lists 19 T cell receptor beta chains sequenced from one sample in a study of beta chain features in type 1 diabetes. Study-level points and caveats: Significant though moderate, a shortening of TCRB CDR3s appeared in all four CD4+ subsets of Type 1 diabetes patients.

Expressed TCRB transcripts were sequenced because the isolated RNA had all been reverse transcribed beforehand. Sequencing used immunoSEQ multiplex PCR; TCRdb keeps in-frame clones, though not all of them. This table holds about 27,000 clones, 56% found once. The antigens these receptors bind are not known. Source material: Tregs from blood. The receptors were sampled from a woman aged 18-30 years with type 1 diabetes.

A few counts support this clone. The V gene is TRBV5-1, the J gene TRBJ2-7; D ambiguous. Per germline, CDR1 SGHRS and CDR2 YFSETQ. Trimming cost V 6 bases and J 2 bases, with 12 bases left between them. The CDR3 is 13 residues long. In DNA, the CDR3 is TGCGCCAGCATCGGCGGCAGCCCCTACGAGCAGTACTTC. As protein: CASIGGSPYEQYF.

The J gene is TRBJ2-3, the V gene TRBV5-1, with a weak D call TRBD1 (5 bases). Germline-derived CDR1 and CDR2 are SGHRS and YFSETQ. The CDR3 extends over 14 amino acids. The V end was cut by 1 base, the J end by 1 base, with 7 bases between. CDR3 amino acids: CASSLRGGTDTQYF. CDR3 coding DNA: TGCGCCAGCAGCTTGAGGGGTGGCACAGATACGCAGTATTTT.

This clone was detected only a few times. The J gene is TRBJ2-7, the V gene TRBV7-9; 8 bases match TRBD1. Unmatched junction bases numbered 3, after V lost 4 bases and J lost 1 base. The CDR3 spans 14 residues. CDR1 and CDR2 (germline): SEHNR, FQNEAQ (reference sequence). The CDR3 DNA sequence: TGTGCCAGCAGCTCCAGGGGGCAATCCTACGAGCAGTACTTC. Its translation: CASSSRGQSYEQYF.

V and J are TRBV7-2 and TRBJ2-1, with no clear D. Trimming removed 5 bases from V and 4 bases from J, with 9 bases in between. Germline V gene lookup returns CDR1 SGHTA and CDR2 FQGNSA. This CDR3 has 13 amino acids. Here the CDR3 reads CASSPTSYNEQFF. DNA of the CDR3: TGTGCCAGCAGCCCTACCTCGTACAATGAGCAGTTCTTC.

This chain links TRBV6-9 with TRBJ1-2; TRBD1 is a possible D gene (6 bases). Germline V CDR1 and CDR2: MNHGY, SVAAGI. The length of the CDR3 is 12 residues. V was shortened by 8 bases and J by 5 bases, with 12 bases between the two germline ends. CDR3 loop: CASGRGSYGYTF. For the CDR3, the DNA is TGTGCCAGCGGGAGGGGGTCTTATGGCTACACCTTC.

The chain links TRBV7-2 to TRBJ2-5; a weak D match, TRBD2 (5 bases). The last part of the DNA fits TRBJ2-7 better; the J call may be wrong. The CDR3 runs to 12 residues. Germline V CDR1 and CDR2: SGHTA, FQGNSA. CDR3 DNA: TGTACCAGCGGACTCACAACCTACGAGCAGTACTTC. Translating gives CTSGLTTYEQYF.

CDR3 nucleotide sequence: TGTGCCAGTCGTCGCGGGGGCAGGGAGGGCTCTGGGGCCAACGTCCTGACTTTC. Translation: CASRRGGREGSGANVLTF. The chain joins TRBV19 to TRBJ2-6, with a possible D match to TRBD2 (7 bases). Between the trimmed V and J ends, which lost 8 bases and 0 bases, there was a span of 20 bases. The CDR3 is made up of 18 amino acids. Germline values: CDR1 LNHDA, CDR2 SQIVND (reference sequence).

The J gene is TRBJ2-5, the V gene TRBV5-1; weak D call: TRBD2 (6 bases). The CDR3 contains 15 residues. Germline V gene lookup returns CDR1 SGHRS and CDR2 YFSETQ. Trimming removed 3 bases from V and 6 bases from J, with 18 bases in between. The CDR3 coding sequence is TGCGCCAGCAGCTCCGGCGACCAAGGGAGGAAGACCCAGTACTTC. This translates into CASSSGDQGRKTQYF.

The CDR3 sequence is CASSLRTGGEARYTF. The CDR3 region has the DNA TGCGCCAGCAGCCTCCGGACAGGGGGCGAAGCACGCTACACCTTC. The chain recombines TRBV5-1 with TRBJ1-2, with 11 bases matching TRBD1. There are 15 residues in the CDR3. V lost 4 bases, J lost 9 bases, and 11 bases stayed unmatched. Germline CDR1 SGHRS, CDR2 YFSETQ. The full variable domain, rest sourced from reference TRBV5-1 and TRBJ1-2, is KAGVTQTPRYLIKTRGQQVTLSCSPISGHRSVSWYQQTPGQGLQFLFEYFSETQRNKGNFPGRFSGRQFSNSRSEMNVSTLELGDSALYLCASSLRTGGEARYTFGSGTRLTVV.

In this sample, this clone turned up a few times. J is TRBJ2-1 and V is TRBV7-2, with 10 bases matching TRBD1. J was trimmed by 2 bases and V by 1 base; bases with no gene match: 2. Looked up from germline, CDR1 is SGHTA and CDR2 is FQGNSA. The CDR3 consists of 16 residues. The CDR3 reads CASSLVGQGTYNEQFF. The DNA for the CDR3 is TGTGCCAGCAGCTTAGTGGGACAGGGGACCTACAATGAGCAGTTCTTC.

The CDR3 coding sequence is TGTGCCAGCTTATACAGGGTCGGGAACACCGGGGAGCTGTTTTTT. As protein: CASLYRVGNTGELFF. V and J are TRBV6-1 and TRBJ2-2, with D maybe TRBD1 (6 bases). CDR1 MNHNS and CDR2 SASEGT come from the germline V gene. The CDR3 is 15 residues long. Trimming removed 8 bases from V and 1 base from J, with 14 bases in between.

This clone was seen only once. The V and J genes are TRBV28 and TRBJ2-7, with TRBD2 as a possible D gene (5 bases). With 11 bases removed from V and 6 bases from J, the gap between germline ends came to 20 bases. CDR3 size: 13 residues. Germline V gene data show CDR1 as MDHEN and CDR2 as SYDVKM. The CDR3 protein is CASGYGVLREQYF. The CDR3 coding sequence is TGTGCCTCGGGCTACGGGGTCTTGCGCGAGCAGTACTTC.

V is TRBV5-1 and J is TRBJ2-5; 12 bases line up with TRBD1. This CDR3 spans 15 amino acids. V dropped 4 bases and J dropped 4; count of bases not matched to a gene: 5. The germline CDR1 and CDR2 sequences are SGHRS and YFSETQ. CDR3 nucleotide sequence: TGCGCCAGCAGCATCCGGGACAGGGGGCGAGAGACCCAGTACTTC. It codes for CASSIRDRGRETQYF.

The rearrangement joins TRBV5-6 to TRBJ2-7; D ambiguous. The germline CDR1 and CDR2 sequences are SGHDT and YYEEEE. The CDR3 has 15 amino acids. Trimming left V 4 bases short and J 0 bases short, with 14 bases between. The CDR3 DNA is TGTGCCAGCAGCCTAAGTATATACGGCTCCTACGAGCAGTACTTC. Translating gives CASSLSIYGSYEQYF.

This CDR3 is CAISGEREGEQFF. The CDR3 region has the DNA TGTGCCATCAGTGGGGAGCGGGAGGGTGAGCAGTTCTTC. This chain uses TRBV10-3 with TRBJ2-1, with 10 bases identical to TRBD2. CDR3 length: 13 residues. V lost 4 bases, J lost 9 bases, and 3 bases stayed unmatched. CDR1 and CDR2 from the germline V gene are ENHRY and SYGVKD.

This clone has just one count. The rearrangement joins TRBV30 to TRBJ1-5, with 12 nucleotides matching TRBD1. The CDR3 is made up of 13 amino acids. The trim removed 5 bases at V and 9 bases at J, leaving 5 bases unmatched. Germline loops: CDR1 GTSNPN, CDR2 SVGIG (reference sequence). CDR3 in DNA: TGTGCCTGGGGGACAGGGGGCTCGGGGCCCCAGCATTTT. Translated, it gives CAWGTGGSGPQHF.

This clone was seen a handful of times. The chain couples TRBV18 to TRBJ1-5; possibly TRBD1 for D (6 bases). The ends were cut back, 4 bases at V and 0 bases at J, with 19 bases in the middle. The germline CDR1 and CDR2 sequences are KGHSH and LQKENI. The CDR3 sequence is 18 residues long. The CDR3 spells CASSRGPSGQVSNQPQHF. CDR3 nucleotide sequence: TGTGCCAGCTCACGGGGGCCATCCGGACAAGTTAGCAATCAGCCCCAGCATTTT.

This CDR3 is CASTESGRFHNEQFF. As DNA, the CDR3 is TGTGCCAGCACCGAAAGCGGGAGGTTTCACAATGAGCAGTTCTTC. The chain is built from TRBV28 and TRBJ2-1, with 9 bases that match TRBD2. The CDR3 totals 15 residues. The V and J ends lost 7 bases and 5 bases, in that order; junction bases with no gene match: 9. Per germline, CDR1 MDHEN and CDR2 SYDVKM.

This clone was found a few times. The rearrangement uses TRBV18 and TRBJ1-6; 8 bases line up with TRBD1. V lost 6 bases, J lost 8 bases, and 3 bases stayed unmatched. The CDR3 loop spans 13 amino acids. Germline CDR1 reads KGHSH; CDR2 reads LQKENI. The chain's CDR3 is CASSMDRDSPLHF. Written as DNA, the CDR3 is TGTGCCAGCTCGATGGACAGGGATTCACCCCTCCACTTT.